This is a list of T cell receptor beta chains from one sample in a study of shared clonotypes between healthy human individuals. TCRdb's table, derived via immunoSEQ multiplex PCR, lists solely in-frame clones and lacks some. The sample consists of more than 400,000 clones, about 84% of them appearing once. The material sequenced was PBMCs. Every receptor here comes from a woman in her forties in good health. Some clones in this sample may be carry-over from other donors' samples. The CDR3 runs from the conserved cysteine through the conserved F or W. D genes are given only for firm matches. Expanded clones are given a class, and other clones once, few, many or no size at all.

abundance: .; v_gene: TRBV7-9; j_gene: TRBJ2-3; d_gene: TRBD2; CDR3nt: TGTGCCAGCAGCTTTGGGCTAGCGGGAGTAAAGACAGATACGCAGTATTTT; CDR3aa: CASSFGLAGVKTDTQYF
abundance: .; v_gene: TRBV2; j_gene: TRBJ2-5; d_gene: TRBD1; CDR3nt: TGTGCCAGCAGTGACCTCGGGACAGTTCAAGAGACCCAGTACTTC; CDR3aa: CASSDLGTVQETQYF
abundance: .; v_gene: TRBV6-1; j_gene: TRBJ1-5; d_gene: TRBD1; CDR3nt: TGTGCCAGCAGCCGGGACAGGGTTTCCAATCAGCCCCAGCATTTT; CDR3aa: CASSRDRVSNQPQHF
abundance: .; v_gene: TRBV4-2; j_gene: TRBJ1-1; d_gene: .; CDR3nt: TGTGCCAGCAGCCAGCCAGGGCACACTGAAGCTTTCTTT; CDR3aa: CASSQPGHTEAFF
abundance: .; v_gene: TRBV5-1; j_gene: TRBJ2-3; d_gene: TRBD2; CDR3nt: TGCGCCAGCACCTTACCCAAAGAAGCGGGGCTCAGCACAGATACGCAGTATTTT; CDR3aa: CASTLPKEAGLSTDTQYF
abundance: .; v_gene: TRBV19; j_gene: TRBJ2-4; d_gene: .; CDR3nt: TGTGCCAGTTGTCCCCAGGGAAAGAACATTCAGTACTTC; CDR3aa: CASCPQGKNIQYF
abundance: .; v_gene: TRBV21-1; j_gene: TRBJ2-4; d_gene: .; CDR3nt: TGTGCCAGCAGCAAAGAGCCTAGCGGGAGGATACTAGCCAAAAACATTCAGTACTTC; CDR3aa: CASSKEPSGRILAKNIQYF
abundance: many; v_gene: TRBV5-1; j_gene: TRBJ2-7; d_gene: TRBD1; CDR3nt: TGCGCCAGCAGCCGGTCCGGGACAGCCGGCTCCTACGAGCAGTACTTC; CDR3aa: CASSRSGTAGSYEQYF
abundance: .; v_gene: TRBV10-3; j_gene: TRBJ2-3; d_gene: TRBD1; CDR3nt: TGTGCCATCAGGGGGACAGGGGGTAGGGGCACAGATACGCAGTATTTT; CDR3aa: CAIRGTGGRGTDTQYF
abundance: .; v_gene: TRBV7-9; j_gene: TRBJ2-2; d_gene: .; CDR3nt: TGTGCCAGCAGCCACCTGTCGCAGGGGCCCAGGTTGGCCGGGGAGCTGTTTTTT; CDR3aa: CASSHLSQGPRLAGELFF
abundance: .; v_gene: TRBV10-3; j_gene: TRBJ2-5; d_gene: TRBD1; CDR3nt: TGTGCCATCAGTGAGACAGGGGGAGAGACCCAGTACTTC; CDR3aa: CAISETGGETQYF
abundance: .; v_gene: TRBV18; j_gene: TRBJ1-1; d_gene: TRBD1; CDR3nt: TGTGCCAGCTCACCGACAGGGGAAATAGGGGGCACTGAAGCTTTCTTT; CDR3aa: CASSPTGEIGGTEAFF